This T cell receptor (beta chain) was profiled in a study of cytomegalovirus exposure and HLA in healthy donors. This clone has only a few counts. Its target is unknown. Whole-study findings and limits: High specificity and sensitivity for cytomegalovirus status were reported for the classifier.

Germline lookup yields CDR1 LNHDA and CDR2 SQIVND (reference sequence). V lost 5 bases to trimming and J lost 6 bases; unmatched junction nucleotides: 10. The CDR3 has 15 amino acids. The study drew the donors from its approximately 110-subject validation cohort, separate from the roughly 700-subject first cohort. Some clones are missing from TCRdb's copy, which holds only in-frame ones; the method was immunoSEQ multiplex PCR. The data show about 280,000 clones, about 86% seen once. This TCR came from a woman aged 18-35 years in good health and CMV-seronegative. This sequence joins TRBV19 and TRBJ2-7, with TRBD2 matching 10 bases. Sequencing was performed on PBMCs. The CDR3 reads CASSLQREGLCEQYF. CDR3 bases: TGTGCCAGTAGTCTCCAGCGGGAGGGCCTGTGCGAGCAGTACTTC.